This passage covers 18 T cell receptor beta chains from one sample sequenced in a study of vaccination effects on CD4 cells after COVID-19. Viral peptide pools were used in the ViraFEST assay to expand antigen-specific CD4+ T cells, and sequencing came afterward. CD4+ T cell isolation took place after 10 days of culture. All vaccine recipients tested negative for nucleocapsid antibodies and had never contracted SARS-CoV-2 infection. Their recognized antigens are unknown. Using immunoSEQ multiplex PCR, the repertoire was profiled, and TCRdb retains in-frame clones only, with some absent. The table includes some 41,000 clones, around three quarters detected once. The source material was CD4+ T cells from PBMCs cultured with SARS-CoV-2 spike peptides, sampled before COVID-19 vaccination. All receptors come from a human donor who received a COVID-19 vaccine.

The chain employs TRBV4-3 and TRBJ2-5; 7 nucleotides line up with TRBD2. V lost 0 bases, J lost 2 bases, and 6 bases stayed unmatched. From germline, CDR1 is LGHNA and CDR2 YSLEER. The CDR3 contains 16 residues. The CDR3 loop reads CASSQDLSRGQETQYF. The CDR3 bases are TGCGCCAGCAGCCAAGACCTCTCGCGGGGGCAAGAGACCCAGTACTTC.

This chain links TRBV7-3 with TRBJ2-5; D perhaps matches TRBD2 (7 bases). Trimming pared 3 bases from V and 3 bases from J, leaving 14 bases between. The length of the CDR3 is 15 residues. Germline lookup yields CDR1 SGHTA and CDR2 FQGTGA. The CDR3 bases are TGTGCCAGCAGCTTTGGCGGGGGCAGGGAAGAGACCCAGTACTTC. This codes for CASSFGGGREETQYF.

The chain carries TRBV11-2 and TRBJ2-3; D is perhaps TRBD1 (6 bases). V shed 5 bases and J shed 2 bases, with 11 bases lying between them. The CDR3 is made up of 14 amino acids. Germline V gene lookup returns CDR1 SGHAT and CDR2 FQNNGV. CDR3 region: CASSNRVPTDTQYF. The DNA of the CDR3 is TGTGCCAGCAGCAACAGGGTGCCCACAGATACGCAGTATTTT. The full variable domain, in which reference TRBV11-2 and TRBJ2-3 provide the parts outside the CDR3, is EAGVAQSPRYKIIEKRQSVAFWCNPISGHATLYWYQQILGQGPKLLIQFQNNGVVDDSQLPKDRFSAERLKGVDSTLKIQPAKLEDSAVYLCASSNRVPTDTQYFGPGTRLTVL.

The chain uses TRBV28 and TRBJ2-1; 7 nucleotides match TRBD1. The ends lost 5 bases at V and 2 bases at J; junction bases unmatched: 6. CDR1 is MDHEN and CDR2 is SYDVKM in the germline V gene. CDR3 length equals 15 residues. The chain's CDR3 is CASSQRQGAYNEQFF. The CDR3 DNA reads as TGTGCCAGCAGTCAGCGACAGGGCGCCTACAATGAGCAGTTCTTC.

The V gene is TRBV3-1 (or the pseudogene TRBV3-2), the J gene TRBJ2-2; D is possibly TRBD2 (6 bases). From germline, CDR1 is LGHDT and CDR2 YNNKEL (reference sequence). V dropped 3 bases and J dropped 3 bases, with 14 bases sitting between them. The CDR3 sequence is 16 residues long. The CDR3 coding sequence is TGTGCCAGCAGCCATTCGGGGAGGTCATACACCGGGGAGCTGTTTTTT. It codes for CASSHSGRSYTGELFF.

The DNA for the CDR3 is TGCGCCAGCAGCTTGGAGGGGATCACATCCTACAATGAGCAGTTCTTC. Translating it yields CASSLEGITSYNEQFF. This rearrangement joins TRBV5-1 to TRBJ2-1, with D possibly TRBD1 on 5 matching bases. Germline CDR1 is SGHRS and CDR2 is YFSETQ. The CDR3 contains 16 residues. Trimming removed 0 bases at V and 1 base at J, with 11 bases between.

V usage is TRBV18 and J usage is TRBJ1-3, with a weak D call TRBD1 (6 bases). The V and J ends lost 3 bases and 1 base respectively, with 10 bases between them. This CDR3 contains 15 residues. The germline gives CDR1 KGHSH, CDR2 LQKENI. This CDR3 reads CASSPRQESGNTIYF. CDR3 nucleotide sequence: TGTGCCAGCTCACCGAGACAGGAGTCTGGAAACACCATATATTTT. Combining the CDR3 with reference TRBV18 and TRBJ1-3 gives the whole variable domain NAGVMQNPRHLVRRRGQEARLRCSPMKGHSHVYWYRQLPEEGLKFMVYLQKENIIDESGMPKERFSAEFPKEGPSILRIQQVVRGDSAAYFCASSPRQESGNTIYFGEGSWLTVV.

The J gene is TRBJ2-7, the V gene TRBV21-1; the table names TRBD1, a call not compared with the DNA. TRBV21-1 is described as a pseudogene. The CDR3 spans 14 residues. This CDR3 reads CASSPQDRVYEQYV. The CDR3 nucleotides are TGTGCCAGCAGCCCGCAGGACAGAGTATACGAGCAGTACGTC.

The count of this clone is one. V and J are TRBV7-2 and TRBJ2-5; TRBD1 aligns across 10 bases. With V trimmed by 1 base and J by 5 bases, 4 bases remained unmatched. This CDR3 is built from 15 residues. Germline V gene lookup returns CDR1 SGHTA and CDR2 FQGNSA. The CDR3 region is CASSLGGTGEETQYF. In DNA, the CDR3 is TGTGCCAGCAGCTTAGGAGGGACAGGGGAGGAGACCCAGTACTTC.

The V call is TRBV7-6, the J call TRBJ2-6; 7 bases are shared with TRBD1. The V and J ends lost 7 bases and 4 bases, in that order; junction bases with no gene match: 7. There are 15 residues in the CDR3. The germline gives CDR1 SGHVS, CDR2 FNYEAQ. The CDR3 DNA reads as TGTGCCAGCAAAGGACAGGTTTCCGGGGCCAACGTCCTGACTTTC. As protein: CASKGQVSGANVLTF. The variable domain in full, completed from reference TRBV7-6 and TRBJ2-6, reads GAGVSQSPRYKVTKRGQDVALRCDPISGHVSLYWYRQALGQGPEFLTYFNYEAQQDKSGLPNDRFSAERPEGSISTLTIQRTEQRDSAMYRCASKGQVSGANVLTFGAGSRLTVL.

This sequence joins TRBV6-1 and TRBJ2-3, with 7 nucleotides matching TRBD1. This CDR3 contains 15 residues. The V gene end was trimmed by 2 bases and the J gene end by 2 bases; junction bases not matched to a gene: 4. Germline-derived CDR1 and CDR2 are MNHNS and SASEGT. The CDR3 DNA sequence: TGTGCCAGCAGTGAAATGGGACAGCCCACAGATACGCAGTATTTT. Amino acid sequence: CASSEMGQPTDTQYF.

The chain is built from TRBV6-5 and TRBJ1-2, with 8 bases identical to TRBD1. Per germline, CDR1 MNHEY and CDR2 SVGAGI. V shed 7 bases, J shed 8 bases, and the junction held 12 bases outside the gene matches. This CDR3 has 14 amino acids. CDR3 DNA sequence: TGTGCCAGCACCCAGACAGGGGCACCCGGGGGCTACACCTTC. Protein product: CASTQTGAPGGYTF.

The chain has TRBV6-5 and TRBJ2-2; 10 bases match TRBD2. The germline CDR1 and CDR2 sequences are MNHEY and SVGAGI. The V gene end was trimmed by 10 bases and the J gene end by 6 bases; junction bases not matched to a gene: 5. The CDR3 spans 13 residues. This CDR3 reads CATRAGGAGELFF. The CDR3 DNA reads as TGTGCCACCAGAGCGGGGGGGGCCGGGGAGCTGTTTTTT.

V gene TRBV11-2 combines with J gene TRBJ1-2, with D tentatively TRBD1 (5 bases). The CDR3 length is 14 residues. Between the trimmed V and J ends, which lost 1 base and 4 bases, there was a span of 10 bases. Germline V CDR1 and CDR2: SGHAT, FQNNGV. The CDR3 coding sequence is TGTGCCAGCAGCTTAGTGGACACCTTCTATGGCTACACCTTC. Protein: CASSLVDTFYGYTF. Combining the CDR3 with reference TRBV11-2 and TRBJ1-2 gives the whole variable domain EAGVAQSPRYKIIEKRQSVAFWCNPISGHATLYWYQQILGQGPKLLIQFQNNGVVDDSQLPKDRFSAERLKGVDSTLKIQPAKLEDSAVYLCASSLVDTFYGYTFGSGTRLTVV.

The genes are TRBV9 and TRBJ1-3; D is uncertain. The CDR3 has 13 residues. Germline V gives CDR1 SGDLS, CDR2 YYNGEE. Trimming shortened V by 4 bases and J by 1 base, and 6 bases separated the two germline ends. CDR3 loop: CASSFSSGNTIYF. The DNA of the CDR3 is TGTGCCAGCAGCTTCTCGTCTGGAAACACCATATATTTT.

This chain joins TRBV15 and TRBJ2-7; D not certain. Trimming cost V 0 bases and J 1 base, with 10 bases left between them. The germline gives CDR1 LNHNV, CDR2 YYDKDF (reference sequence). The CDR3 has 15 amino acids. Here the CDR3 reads CATSRDFTQSYEQYV. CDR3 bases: TGTGCCACCAGCAGAGATTTTACACAGTCCTACGAGCAGTACGTC.

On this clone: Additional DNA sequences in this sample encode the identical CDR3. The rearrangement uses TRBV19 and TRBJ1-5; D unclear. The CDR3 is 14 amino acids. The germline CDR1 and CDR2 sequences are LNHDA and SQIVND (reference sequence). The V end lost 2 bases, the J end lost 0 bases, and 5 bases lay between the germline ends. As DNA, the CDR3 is TGTGCCAGTAGTATAAGGGATAGCAATCAGCCCCAGCATTTT. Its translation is CASSIRDSNQPQHF.

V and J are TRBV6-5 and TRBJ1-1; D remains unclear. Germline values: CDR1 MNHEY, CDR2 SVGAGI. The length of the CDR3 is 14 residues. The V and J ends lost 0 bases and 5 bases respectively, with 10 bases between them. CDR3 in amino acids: CASSYSQQRTEAFF. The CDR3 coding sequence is TGTGCCAGCAGTTACTCTCAACAGCGGACTGAAGCTTTCTTT.